This is a list of T cell receptor beta chains from one sample in a study of blood T cell repertoires in COVID-19. Repertoires were generated with immunoSEQ multiplex PCR, while TCRdb's copy carries only in-frame clones and drops some. Of 110,000 or so clones in the sample, 81% were seen once. The sequenced material came from peripheral blood. The source of these receptors is a man aged 50 to 59 with acute or convalescent COVID-19. Each CDR3 is given with its conserved first and last residue. A D gene is named only where the DNA matches it firmly. Only part of the rows carry a size: once, few, many, or a class if the clone is expanded.

CDR3aa	CDR3nt	v_gene	j_gene	d_gene	abundance
CASGKGGTQYF	TGTGCCAGCGGCAAGGGAGGTACGCAGTATTTT	TRBV3-1/TRBV3-2	TRBJ2-3	.	.
CASRSRGLGYTF	TGTGCCAGCAGGTCCAGGGGGCTTGGCTACACCTTC	TRBV28	TRBJ1-2	TRBD1	.
CASSLVGRQTGELFF	TGTGCCAGCAGCTTGGTCGGCAGACAAACCGGGGAGCTGTTTTTT	TRBV5-4	TRBJ2-2	.	.
CASSETQGMETQYF	TGTGCCAGCAGTGAAACACAGGGGATGGAGACCCAGTACTTC	TRBV2	TRBJ2-5	TRBD1	.
CASSPSGQAGRYGYTF	TGTGCCAGCAGCCCATCCGGACAGGCCGGACGGTATGGCTACACCTTC	TRBV5-4	TRBJ1-2	TRBD1	.
CASSVQTGDDEQYF	TGTGCCAGCAGTGTGCAGACAGGGGACGACGAGCAGTACTTC	TRBV2	TRBJ2-7	TRBD1	.
CASSPYTGVNTGELFF	TGTGCCAGCAGCCCGTACACAGGGGTGAACACCGGGGAGCTGTTTTTT	TRBV13	TRBJ2-2	TRBD1	.
CASSYTNYNEQFF	TGTGCCAGCAGTTATACTAATTACAATGAGCAGTTCTTC	TRBV12-3/TRBV12-4	TRBJ2-1	.	.
CASSDDRGGVTEAFF	TGCGCCAGCAGCGATGACAGGGGGGGAGTAACTGAAGCTTTCTTT	TRBV5-1	TRBJ1-1	TRBD1	.
CAWSDYIWPEAFF	TGTGCCTGGAGTGACTACATATGGCCTGAAGCTTTCTTT	TRBV30	TRBJ1-1	.	.
CASRQGSGNTIYF	TGTGCCAGTAGGCAGGGATCTGGAAACACCATATATTTT	TRBV19	TRBJ1-3	.	.
CASGGVLSGANVLTF	TGTGCCAGTGGAGGGGTCCTCTCTGGGGCCAACGTCCTGACTTTC	TRBV19	TRBJ2-6	.	once
CASSTPLTGAGSEPQHF	TGTGCCAGTAGTACTCCCTTGACAGGGGCGGGGAGTGAGCCCCAGCATTTT	TRBV19	TRBJ1-5	TRBD1	.
CASSLGQGYSYEQYF	TGTGCCAGCAGCTTGGGACAGGGGTACTCCTACGAGCAGTACTTC	TRBV7-2	TRBJ2-7	TRBD1	.
CARGQPSTDTQYF	TGTGCCAGGGGACAGCCCAGCACAGATACGCAGTATTTT	TRBV2	TRBJ2-3	TRBD1	.
CASSFQGYNSPLHF	TGTGCCAGCAGTTTTCAGGGATATAATTCACCCCTCCACTTT	TRBV27	TRBJ1-6	.	.
CASSPQSGPGEAFF	TGTGCCAGCTCACCACAGTCAGGTCCCGGCGAAGCTTTCTTT	TRBV18	TRBJ1-1	.	few
CASRDTSYEQYF	TGTGCCAGCCGGGACACTTCCTACGAGCAGTACTTC	TRBV6-5	TRBJ2-7	.	few
CASSIRSNQPQHF	TGTGCCAGCAGTATCCGGAGCAATCAGCCCCAGCATTTT	TRBV12-3/TRBV12-4	TRBJ1-5	.	.
CASVGQSHPNQPQHF	TGTGCCAGCGTCGGACAGAGCCATCCCAACCAGCCCCAGCATTTT	TRBV28	TRBJ1-5	.	.
CASSLEMNTEAFF	TGTGCCAGCAGCTTGGAGATGAACACTGAAGCTTTCTTT	TRBV11-3	TRBJ1-1	.	.
CASSKGEGGTEAFF	TGTGCCAGCTCAAAGGGGGAGGGCGGCACTGAAGCTTTCTTT	TRBV18	TRBJ1-1	.	.
CASSEYGSDIYGYTF	TGTGCCAGCAGTGAATATGGCTCAGACATATATGGCTACACCTTC	TRBV6-1	TRBJ1-2	.	.
CSVEEGPLYGYTF	TGCAGCGTTGAAGAGGGGCCCCTTTATGGCTACACCTTC	TRBV29-1	TRBJ1-2	.	medium-sized
CASSFPRRGGGNTEAFF	TGTGCCAGCAGCTTTCCCCGGCGGGGGGGAGGGAACACTGAAGCTTTCTTT	TRBV7-9	TRBJ1-1	.	.
CSAPTSPGQGANGYTF	TGCAGCGCCCCCACATCGCCGGGACAGGGGGCAAATGGCTACACCTTC	TRBV29-1	TRBJ1-2	TRBD1	.
CASSSGQLNTEAFF	TGTGCCAGCAGCTCCGGACAGCTGAACACTGAAGCTTTCTTT	TRBV5-4	TRBJ1-1	.	.
CASSAGQGVTQYF	TGCGCCAGCAGTGCTGGACAGGGGGTGACCCAGTACTTC	TRBV10-2	TRBJ2-5	TRBD1	.